The clone carrying this T cell receptor (beta chain) was recorded a few times. Its antigen remains unidentified. This sample stems from a study of identical twins. A universal primer site was incorporated via template switching, and the cDNA contained unique molecular identifiers. Each CDR3 protein is one row after TCRdb ran MiXCR on the 5' RACE reads. Of 500,000 to 550,000 distinct CDR3 sequences detected, around 22% appear once; the ten largest clones hold approximately 0.49%. Study-wide findings and caveats: Among beta out-of-frame sequences, excess sharing between twins appeared weaker. When twins shared out-of-frame alpha sequences, those sequences had excess low generation probability.

Separately, the same data were catalogued under a study of yellow fever vaccine responses in identical twins.

This receptor was taken from a woman aged 18-30 years in good health. Sequenced input: CD4+ T cells sorted from blood.

Here the CDR3 reads CASSQVGGAAFF. The CDR3 DNA is TGCGCCAGCAGCCAAGTCGGGGGAGCAGCCTTTTTT. The J gene is TRBJ1-4, the V gene TRBV4-1; possibly TRBD1 for D (5 bases). Germline assignment: CDR1 MGHRA and CDR2 YSYEKL. The V end lost 1 base, the J end lost 17 bases, and 14 bases lay between the germline ends. The CDR3 length is 12 residues.